This entry lists 25 T cell receptor beta chains sequenced from one sample in a study of T-cell reconstitution after alpha-beta-depleted transplantation in children. TCRbeta library preparation incorporated unique molecular identifiers. TCRdb used MiXCR to reprocess the PCR reads, holding one entry per CDR3 protein. The sample has about 580,000 distinct CDR3 sequences, 23% seen once. The sequencing used PBMCs, mostly from graft donor cells, collected 360 days after TCRalphabeta/CD19-depleted stem cell transplant. These receptors were obtained from a boy under two years old who had a stem cell transplant for acute myeloid leukemia, so the T cells may come from the graft donor.

Points on this clonotype: Given a much more abundant clone one base away, this may be a read error. V gene TRBV25-1 combines with J gene TRBJ2-4, with D perhaps TRBD2 (6 bases). V was cut by 1 base and J by 2 bases, with 12 bases left in between. There are 16 residues in the CDR3. Germline V CDR1 and CDR2: MGHDK, SYGVNS. The chain's CDR3 is CASSESPGGTKNIQYF. The CDR3, as DNA: TGTGCCAGCAGTGAATCCCCAGGAGGGACCAAAAACATTCAGTACTTC.

The table lists this clonotype with many counts. The gene calls are TRBV7-2 and TRBJ2-7; tentative D call: TRBD2 (5 bases). Looked up from germline, CDR1 is SGHTA and CDR2 is FQGNSA. The CDR3 is 15 residues long. V shed 7 bases and J shed 1 base, with 17 bases lying between them. The CDR3 here is CASNPSTGVSYEQYF. DNA for the CDR3: TGTGCCAGCAACCCATCCACCGGGGTATCCTACGAGCAGTACTTC.

The chain links TRBV3-1 to TRBJ1-1; D uncertain. In germline, CDR1 is LGHDT, CDR2 YNNKEL (reference sequence). The length of the CDR3 is 15 residues. Between the trimmed V and J ends, which lost 7 bases and 1 base, there was a span of 16 bases. In nucleotides, the CDR3 is TGTGCCAGCACCCCAAGATGGGCGGCGAACACTGAAGCTTTCTTT. It is translated as CASTPRWAANTEAFF.

The rearrangement joins TRBV29-1 to TRBJ1-2; weak D call: TRBD1 (6 bases). V was clipped by 5 bases and J by 4 bases, with 20 bases between them. The CDR3 covers 15 residues. Germline-derived CDR1 and CDR2 are SQVTM and ANQGSEA. The CDR3 is CSVPQDRRGTYGYTF. CDR3 in DNA: TGCAGCGTTCCCCAAGACAGGCGCGGCACCTATGGCTACACCTTC.

This clonotype was counted between two and nine times. The chain is built from TRBV20-1 and TRBJ1-2; 8 nucleotides line up with TRBD1. The CDR3 consists of 11 residues. The germline CDR1 and CDR2 sequences are DFQATT and SNEGSKA (reference sequence). J lost 10 bases, V lost 3 bases, and 4 bases had no gene match. The CDR3 reads CSASLQGDYTF. The CDR3 DNA sequence: TGCAGTGCTAGCCTACAGGGGGACTACACCTTC.

In the case of this clonotype: Sequence at one end of the junction differs from germline and may be a read error. CDR3 amino acids: CTSCLPLAGGLSSYNEQFF. The CDR3 DNA follows: TGTACCAGCTGTCTACCTCTAGCGGGGGGCTTAAGCTCCTACAATGAGCAGTTCTTC. V usage is TRBV2 and J usage is TRBJ2-1; 11 bases align to TRBD2. CDR1 SNHLY and CDR2 FYNNEI come from the germline V gene. CDR3 length equals 19 residues. The variable domain in full, completed from reference TRBV2 and TRBJ2-1, reads EPEVTQTPSHQVTQMGQEVILRCVPISNHLYFYWYRQILGQKVEFLVSFYNNEISEKSEIFDDQFSVERPDGSNFTLKIRSTKLEDSAMYFCTSCLPLAGGLSSYNEQFFGPGTRLTVL.

This clonotype has ten or more counts. V gene TRBV28 combines with J gene TRBJ2-7; 8 bases agree with TRBD1. J lost 4 bases, V lost 6 bases, and 8 bases had no gene match. The CDR3 runs to 14 residues. Germline CDR1 is MDHEN and CDR2 is SYDVKM. The CDR3 DNA sequence: TGTGCCAGCAGCTTCCGGGACAGGTGGTACGAGCAGTACGTC. Its translation is CASSFRDRWYEQYV.

In the case of this clonotype: This sequence may be a read error, since a much larger clone differs from it by one base. The V and J genes are TRBV20-1 and TRBJ1-5; the D gene is possibly TRBD1 (5 bases). This CDR3 contains 14 residues. Germline V gives CDR1 DFQATT, CDR2 SNEGSKA (reference sequence). V was pared by 2 bases and J by 7 bases, with 15 bases between. The chain's CDR3 is CSARYAAGRQPQHF. Here the CDR3 DNA reads TGCAGTGCTAGATATGCCGCAGGGAGGCAGCCCCAGCATTTT.

The J gene is TRBJ2-7, the V gene TRBV18; the match to TRBD2 covers 8 bases. Germline V gene lookup returns CDR1 KGHSH and CDR2 LQKENI. The V gene end was trimmed by 2 bases and the J gene end by 1 base; junction bases not matched to a gene: 4. The CDR3 extends over 15 amino acids. The CDR3 sequence is CASSPAAGGSYEQYV. The CDR3 DNA sequence: TGTGCCAGCTCACCAGCGGCGGGGGGATCCTACGAGCAGTACGTC.

The table lists this clonotype with many counts. This chain joins TRBV11-3 and TRBJ1-3, with D hard to call. Germline V CDR1 and CDR2: SGHNT, YENEEA. The CDR3 extends over 14 amino acids. The CDR3 protein is CASSGGSSGNTIYF. CDR3 DNA: TGTGCATCCAGCGGCGGAAGCTCTGGAAACACCATATATTTT.

The chain carries TRBV7-9 and TRBJ1-2; a possible D gene is TRBD1 (6 bases). The CDR3 extends over 15 amino acids. V lost 4 bases and J lost 0, with 12 bases in between. CDR1 and CDR2 from the germline V gene are SEHNR and FQNEAQ (reference sequence). The CDR3 reads CASSSSWTANYGYTF. DNA of the CDR3: TGTGCCAGCAGCTCAAGTTGGACAGCTAACTATGGCTACACCTTC.

This sequence joins TRBV3-1 and TRBJ1-5; D unresolved. This CDR3 region has 13 residues. Germline CDR1 reads LGHDT; CDR2 reads YNNKEL (reference sequence). V lost 4 bases and J lost 4, with 8 bases in between. CDR3: CASSPQPNQPQHF. The CDR3 nucleotides are TGTGCCAGCAGCCCTCAGCCTAATCAGCCCCAGCATTTT.

This clonotype occurred many times. The chain uses TRBV5-5 and TRBJ2-5; D ambiguous. Germline values: CDR1 SGHKS, CDR2 YYEKEE (reference sequence). V lost 4 bases and J lost 4, with 11 bases in between. The CDR3 has 13 residues. The CDR3: CASSLYSGETQYF. In DNA, the CDR3 is TGTGCCAGCAGCCTCTATTCCGGAGAGACCCAGTACTTC.

This clonotype was found a few times. The chain uses TRBV4-2 and TRBJ2-7, with TRBD1 matching over 11 bases. The V and J ends lost 3 bases and 5 bases, in that order; junction bases with no gene match: 12. Germline assignment: CDR1 LGHNA and CDR2 YNFKEQ. This CDR3 has 17 amino acids. The CDR3 reads CASSHPTWTGGLHEQYF. The CDR3 DNA is TGTGCCAGCAGCCACCCAACGTGGACAGGGGGCCTCCACGAGCAGTACTTC.

The chain combines TRBV18 with TRBJ2-5; D is ambiguous. The germline V gene encodes CDR1 KGHSH and CDR2 LQKENI. Trimming took 5 bases from V and 4 from J, leaving 8 bases between them. This CDR3 comprises 12 residues. CDR3 region: CASSSSAETQYF. The CDR3 DNA reads as TGTGCCAGCTCATCATCGGCAGAGACCCAGTACTTC.

This clonotype was seen ten or more times. The chain carries TRBV28 and TRBJ2-3, with 10 bases identical to TRBD2. J was trimmed by 2 bases and V by 4 bases; bases with no gene match: 12. The length of the CDR3 is 18 residues. Germline V gene lookup returns CDR1 MDHEN and CDR2 SYDVKM. CDR3 amino acids: CASSSPSKRGGPTDTQYF. In DNA form, the CDR3 reads TGTGCCAGCAGTTCCCCCAGTAAGCGGGGGGGCCCCACAGATACGCAGTATTTT.

The chain employs TRBV24-1 and TRBJ2-1; 8 nucleotides align to TRBD1. Trimming cost V 2 bases and J 5 bases; bases outside gene matches: 1. The CDR3 runs to 14 residues. In germline, CDR1 is KGHDR, CDR2 SFDVKD. The CDR3 reads CATSDYRGDNEQFF. The CDR3 DNA is TGTGCCACCAGTGATTACAGGGGGGACAATGAGCAGTTCTTC.

In this sample, this clonotype turned up many times. The chain is built from TRBV20-1 and TRBJ2-5, with D uncertain. Germline CDR1 and CDR2: DFQATT and SNEGSKA (reference sequence). The CDR3 is 14 residues long. V was cut by 0 bases and J by 5 bases, with 13 bases left in between. CDR3 in DNA: TGCAGTGCTAGAGATCGTGGCCTAAGGGAGACCCAGTACTTC. It encodes CSARDRGLRETQYF.

The chain has TRBV10-3 and TRBJ2-7, with D perhaps given as TRBD1 or TRBD2 (5 bases each). Germline V CDR1 and CDR2: ENHRY, SYGVKD. This CDR3 is built from 15 residues. Between the trimmed V and J ends, which lost 6 bases and 2 bases, there was a span of 17 bases. CDR3 sequence: CAIRGTEKEAYEQYF. In DNA form, the CDR3 reads TGTGCCATCAGGGGGACGGAGAAAGAAGCCTACGAGCAGTACTTC.

This clonotype was picked up many times. V is TRBV12-3 or TRBV12-4 and J is TRBJ2-5; no definite D call. V lost 4 bases and J 0 bases, leaving 6 bases between the germline ends. The CDR3 runs to 13 residues. The CDR3 loop reads CASSSPYQETQYF. CDR3 coding DNA: TGTGCCAGCAGTTCCCCGTACCAAGAGACCCAGTACTTC.

This clonotype was found many times. The chain is built from TRBV20-1 and TRBJ2-1; 7 bases fit TRBD2. The germline CDR1 and CDR2 sequences are DFQATT and SNEGSKA (reference sequence). The J segment lost 0 bases and the V segment lost 3 bases, leaving 17 bases of the junction unmatched. CDR3 length: 19 amino acids. The CDR3 spells CSASRSPSGIASSYNEQFF. CDR3 bases: TGCAGTGCTAGTCGTTCGCCTAGCGGAATCGCTAGCTCCTACAATGAGCAGTTCTTC.

This chain joins TRBV24-1 and TRBJ2-5, with 13 bases aligning to TRBD2. Losses at the gene ends were 5 bases for V and 2 bases for J; bases not matched to a gene: 4. The CDR3 consists of 16 residues. Germline lookup yields CDR1 KGHDR and CDR2 SFDVKD. CDR3 sequence: CATSVGTSGEQETQYF. The CDR3 bases are TGTGCCACCAGTGTGGGGACTAGCGGGGAGCAAGAGACCCAGTACTTC.

V and J are TRBV28 and TRBJ2-3; TRBD2 aligns across 8 bases. Germline V gene lookup returns CDR1 MDHEN and CDR2 SYDVKM. The CDR3 has 14 residues. V lost 7 bases, J lost 4 bases, and 7 bases stayed unmatched. Here the CDR3 DNA reads TGTGCCAGCACGGGACTAGGGGGGCCAGATACGCAGTATTTT. This translates into CASTGLGGPDTQYF.

This clonotype has more than one count but fewer than ten. The chain recombines TRBV28 with TRBJ1-2; 8 bases line up with TRBD1. Per germline, CDR1 MDHEN and CDR2 SYDVKM. The CDR3 spans 16 residues. Losses at the gene ends were 5 bases for V and 6 bases for J; bases not matched to a gene: 14. The CDR3 sequence is CASSPLSLQGADGYTF. The CDR3 DNA sequence: TGTGCCAGCAGTCCGCTCTCGCTTCAGGGGGCAGATGGCTACACCTTC.

The CDR3 DNA reads TGTGCCAGCAGACTAACTAGCGGGGGGCCCTACGAGCAGTACTTC. Protein sequence: CASRLTSGGPYEQYF. This rearrangement joins TRBV6-1 to TRBJ2-7, with 12 bases aligning to TRBD2. The germline V gene encodes CDR1 MNHNS and CDR2 SASEGT. The CDR3 consists of 15 residues. The V and J ends lost 6 bases and 2 bases, in that order; junction bases with no gene match: 5.